This T cell receptor beta chain was documented in a study of post-analysis software for immune sequencing data. Across the study: In terms of disease course, relapsing-remitting, secondary progressive and progressive-relapsing multiple sclerosis were included.

Unique molecular identifiers featured in each of the TCR beta cDNA libraries. Once about 0.85 to 10 million T cells were used, hundreds of thousands of cDNA molecules resulted. Using its own MiXCR run on the PCR reads, TCRdb lists one record per CDR3 protein. Of roughly 700,000 distinct CDR3 sequences listed, roughly 29% were seen once; the top ten hold more than 0.45%. Study-level results: Patients had higher frequencies than controls of four to six TRBV segments, including TRBV5-6, TRBV5-1 and TRBV20-1. When compared against controls, multiple sclerosis patients showed significantly lower normalized Chao1 diversity.

The J segment lost 8 bases and the V segment lost 5 bases, leaving 14 bases of the junction unmatched. The CDR3 covers 15 residues. Germline CDR1 reads MNHEY; CDR2 reads SVGAGI. This clonotype appeared a few times. What it binds is not known. This TCR came from a girl aged 10-17 years with multiple sclerosis. Sequences were obtained from blood. The chain recombines TRBV6-5 with TRBJ1-2; 7 bases line up with TRBD1. The CDR3 nucleotides read TGTGCCAGCAGTCGACAGGGACGTCGGGGTGGAGGCTACACCTTC. Translation: CASSRQGRRGGGYTF.